These 5 T cell receptor beta chains came from one sample sequenced in a study of CD8+ T cells in alopecia areata (dated by TCRdb to 2017 to 2018). The library came from the immunoSEQ multiplex PCR assay. RNA was extracted from all samples and reverse transcribed into cDNA as template for TCR sequencing. The table was pulled from immuneACCESS by TCRdb, which kept in-frame rearrangements only. Such tables lose some clones; where checked, under half of the loss comes from unresolved V genes, and the rest has no known cause. A total of roughly 60,000 clones appear in this sample, 44% of them only once. About 53% of the sample goes to the ten largest clones. The specimen was NKG2D-low CD8+ T cells sorted from blood. The cell subset or site label on this specimen signifies: sorted CD8+ NKG2D-low blood T cells. The source is a human donor with alopecia areata.

V and J are TRBV19 and TRBJ2-6, with 9 bases aligning to TRBD1. Trimming at V came to 3 bases and at J to 0 bases, leaving 6 bases not matched to a gene. CDR1 LNHDA and CDR2 SQIVND come from the germline V gene (reference sequence). The CDR3 has 18 amino acids. The CDR3 DNA reads as TGTGCCAGTAGTATCGTGACAGGGGGGGCCTCTGGGGCCAACGTCCTGACTTTC. Its protein product is CASSIVTGGASGANVLTF.

This clone was counted between two and nine times. The CDR3 here is CASSSSIGLAETQYF. The CDR3 DNA is TGTGCCAGCAGCTCTTCAATTGGACTTGCCGAGACCCAGTACTTC. The chain links TRBV7-9 to TRBJ2-5; D might be TRBD2 (5 bases). Per germline, CDR1 SEHNR and CDR2 FQNEAQ (reference sequence). CDR3 length: 15 residues. V lost 4 bases to trimming and J lost 5 bases, with 17 bases between them.

This clone was seen only a few times. CDR3 coding DNA: TGCGCCAGCAGCTTAACAGCACTGGTCGGACAGGCCATGAACACTGAAGCTTTCTTT. This encodes CASSLTALVGQAMNTEAFF. The chain employs TRBV5-1 and TRBJ1-1; the match to TRBD1 covers 7 bases. Unmatched junction bases numbered 16, after V lost 2 bases and J lost 0 bases. The CDR3 covers 19 residues. Germline lookup yields CDR1 SGHRS and CDR2 YFSETQ.

V gene TRBV6-5 combines with J gene TRBJ1-2, with D unresolved. The ends were cut back, 0 bases at V and 5 bases at J, with 7 bases in the middle. Germline CDR1 reads MNHEY; CDR2 reads SVGAGI. The CDR3 is 13 amino acids. DNA of the CDR3: TGTGCCAGCAGTTACTCGTACTCGTATGGCTACACCTTC. This codes for CASSYSYSYGYTF.

This chain joins TRBV5-1 and TRBJ2-7, with 10 positions matching TRBD1. After removal of 0 bases from V and 6 bases from J, the junction contained 6 bases not matched to a gene. The CDR3 is 15 residues long. CDR1 is SGHRS, CDR2 YFSETQ, per germline. CDR3 nucleotide sequence: TGCGCCAGCAGCTTGGATCCGGGACAGGGGCTCGAGCAGTACTTC. It translates to CASSLDPGQGLEQYF. The variable domain in full, with the rest retrieved from reference TRBV5-1 and TRBJ2-7, is KAGVTQTPRYLIKTRGQQVTLSCSPISGHRSVSWYQQTPGQGLQFLFEYFSETQRNKGNFPGRFSGRQFSNSRSEMNVSTLELGDSALYLCASSLDPGQGLEQYFGPGTRLTVT.